These 4 T cell receptor beta chains share one sample of origin, sequenced in a study of beta chain features in type 1 diabetes. cDNA synthesis used the whole RNA isolate, giving expressed TCRB sequences. The data were produced by immunoSEQ multiplex PCR, yet TCRdb's version contains in-frame clones alone and is incomplete. The sample includes 250,000 to 300,000 clones, under 8.5% seen only once; the top ten take more than 0.8%. The sample comprised central memory CD4+ T cells from blood. The receptors come from a young woman in good health.

This clone occurred a few times. The gene calls are TRBV28 and TRBJ2-4, with 7 nucleotides matching TRBD1. The CDR3 is made up of 15 amino acids. Per germline, CDR1 MDHEN and CDR2 SYDVKM. V lost 1 base, J lost 2 bases, and 2 bases stayed unmatched. CDR3 nucleotides: TGTGCCAGCAGTTTATACAGGGGAACCAAAAACATTCAGTACTTC. It encodes CASSLYRGTKNIQYF.

This clone appeared many times. This sequence joins TRBV2 and TRBJ1-3; 7 nucleotides align to TRBD1. The V and J ends lost 6 bases and 7 bases, in that order; junction bases with no gene match: 6. This CDR3 has 13 amino acids. CDR1 and CDR2 (germline): SNHLY, FYNNEI. The CDR3 spells CASSGTVLNTIYF. The CDR3 bases are TGTGCCAGCAGCGGGACAGTACTGAACACCATATATTTT.

This clone was seen many times. V gene TRBV7-6 combines with J gene TRBJ2-3, with D tentatively TRBD2 (6 bases). The CDR3 is 13 residues long. The germline gives CDR1 SGHVS, CDR2 FNYEAQ. Trimming took 6 bases from V and 0 from J, leaving 7 bases between them. This chain's CDR3 is CASSGGSTDTQYF. For the CDR3, the DNA is TGTGCCAGCAGTGGGGGGAGCACAGATACGCAGTATTTT.

The table lists this clone with a few counts. The chain has TRBV7-9 and TRBJ1-6, with 8 bases lining up with TRBD1. Germline assignment: CDR1 SEHNR and CDR2 FQNEAQ (reference sequence). CDR3 length: 15 residues. V shed 5 bases, J shed 9 bases, and the junction held 9 bases outside the gene matches. CDR3 coding DNA: TGTGCCAGCAGCCTCAGGGGGCTCGGTAGTTCACCCCTCCACTTT. Its translation: CASSLRGLGSSPLHF.